A single sample is the source of the 18 T cell receptor beta chains below, sequenced in a study of OX40 agonist ivuxolimab in advanced cancers. TCRdb keeps only in-frame clones here, not all; method: immunoSEQ multiplex PCR. The table has some 65,000 clones, 75% to 90% seen once. The sequences come from CD4+ or CD8+ T cells sorted from blood, collected in a trial of the OX40 agonist ivuxolimab. The source of these receptors is an adult with an advanced solid tumor such as melanoma, head and neck, liver or kidney cancer.

V gene TRBV27 combines with J gene TRBJ2-5; the D is unclear. Deletions cut 6 bases from V and 0 bases from J, with 11 bases between. Germline V gives CDR1 MNHEY, CDR2 SMNVEV (reference sequence). The CDR3 consists of 14 residues. The CDR3 sequence: CASRPLGNQETQYF. The CDR3 DNA is TGTGCCAGCAGGCCGTTAGGGAACCAAGAGACCCAGTACTTC.

The rearrangement joins TRBV4-1 to TRBJ1-4; possibly TRBD1 for D (5 bases). V was pared by 5 bases and J by 14 bases, with 21 bases between. The germline V gene encodes CDR1 MGHRA and CDR2 YSYEKL. This CDR3 region has 14 residues. The CDR3 protein is CASSWDGLGDWLFF. CDR3 nucleotides: TGCGCCAGCAGCTGGGACGGACTGGGGGACTGGCTGTTTTTT.

This clone showed up just once. The chain has TRBV18 and TRBJ2-7, with 8 bases fitting TRBD1. CDR3 length: 15 amino acids. Germline lookup yields CDR1 KGHSH and CDR2 LQKENI. Trimming at V came to 2 bases and at J to 6 bases, leaving 9 bases not matched to a gene. This chain's CDR3 is CASSPIPTGVSEQYF. DNA of the CDR3: TGTGCCAGCTCACCAATCCCGACAGGGGTGTCCGAGCAGTACTTC. The whole variable domain, filled in from reference TRBV18 and TRBJ2-7, reads NAGVMQNPRHLVRRRGQEARLRCSPMKGHSHVYWYRQLPEEGLKFMVYLQKENIIDESGMPKERFSAEFPKEGPSILRIQQVVRGDSAAYFCASSPIPTGVSEQYFGPGTRLTVT.

This chain uses TRBV30 with TRBJ2-7, with 9 bases lining up with TRBD1. V shed 2 bases and J 7 bases; nucleotides not matched to a gene: 15. This CDR3 comprises 16 residues. Germline CDR1 GTSNPN, CDR2 SVGIG (reference sequence). The DNA of the CDR3 is TGTGCCTGGAGTCATCCCGCCGGGACAGGGCGTCGGGAGCAGTACTTC. This encodes CAWSHPAGTGRREQYF.

J is TRBJ1-2 and V is TRBV6-1; weak D call: TRBD1 (5 bases). CDR3 length: 16 residues. The V and J ends lost 2 bases and 1 base respectively, with 14 bases between them. The V gene's germline CDR1 is MNHNS and CDR2 SASEGT. CDR3 loop: CASSEIMRDLNYGYTF. The CDR3 DNA follows: TGTGCCAGCAGTGAAATTATGAGGGACCTTAACTATGGCTACACCTTC.

J is TRBJ2-5 and V is TRBV5-4; D is uncertain. The CDR3 length is 12 residues. Germline V lookup: CDR1 SGHNT, CDR2 YYREEE (reference sequence). Trimming stripped 0 bases from V and 5 bases from J, with 5 bases between. DNA for the CDR3: TGTGCCAGCAGCTTGGCCGGGGAGACCCAGTACTTC. It codes for CASSLAGETQYF. The complete variable domain, with remaining parts taken from reference TRBV5-4 and TRBJ2-5, reads ETGVTQSPTHLIKTRGQQVTLRCSSQSGHNTVSWYQQALGQGPQFIFQYYREEENGRGNFPPRFSGLQFPNYSSELNVNALELDDSALYLCASSLAGETQYFGPGTRLLVL.

V gene TRBV9 combines with J gene TRBJ1-2, with TRBD1 matching 9 bases. The CDR3 covers 15 residues. Germline CDR1 is SGDLS and CDR2 is YYNGEE. The ends lost 4 bases at V and 5 bases at J; junction bases unmatched: 9. This CDR3 reads CASSPGTGFGYGYTF. Here the CDR3 DNA reads TGTGCCAGCAGCCCTGGGACAGGGTTTGGGTATGGCTACACCTTC.

The chain couples TRBV11-3 to TRBJ2-2, with a weak D call TRBD1 (5 bases). Germline lookup yields CDR1 SGHNT and CDR2 YENEEA. This CDR3 spans 13 amino acids. Trimming cost V 5 bases and J 7 bases, with 11 bases left between them. The CDR3 sequence: CASSLREVGELFF. CDR3 nucleotide sequence: TGTGCCAGCAGCCTCAGGGAAGTCGGGGAGCTGTTTTTT.

V usage is TRBV2 and J usage is TRBJ2-6; 8 positions match TRBD1. Germline V gene sequence: CDR1 SNHLY, CDR2 FYNNEI. V shed 3 bases and J 2 bases; nucleotides not matched to a gene: 6. The CDR3 is 17 residues long. The CDR3 nucleotides are TGTGCCAGCAGTGATGTGGACAGGGTCGCTGGGGCCAACGTCCTGACTTTC. Translated, it gives CASSDVDRVAGANVLTF.

This rearrangement joins TRBV7-2 to TRBJ2-7; no definite D call. Trimming pared 1 base from V and 1 base from J, leaving 8 bases between. The CDR3 spans 14 residues. The germline CDR1 and CDR2 sequences are SGHTA and FQGNSA. CDR3 bases: TGTGCCAGCAGCTTAGGGCGGATTTCCTACGAGCAGTACTTC. Encoded protein: CASSLGRISYEQYF.

As for this clone: One end of the junction is discordant with germline, which a read error may explain. CDR3 loop: CASSYSGLNSYNGQFF. CDR3 nucleotide sequence: TGTGCCAGCAGCTACTCAGGACTTAACTCCTACAATGGGCAGTTCTTC. The J gene is TRBJ2-1, the V gene TRBV6-5; perhaps TRBD2 as D (5 bases). Germline V gives CDR1 MNHEY, CDR2 SVGAGI. This CDR3 has 16 amino acids.

The genes are TRBV28 and TRBJ2-1, with 10 bases identical to TRBD2. Trimming removed 3 bases from V and 7 bases from J; junction bases left unmatched: 12. This CDR3 is 17 amino acids long. Germline V CDR1 and CDR2: MDHEN, SYDVKM. This CDR3 reads CASSFRSLAGYRNEQFF. CDR3 DNA sequence: TGTGCCAGCAGTTTCCGATCACTAGCGGGATATCGGAATGAGCAGTTCTTC.

This rearrangement joins TRBV6-5 to TRBJ2-5; no clear D gene. Germline CDR1 MNHEY, CDR2 SVGAGI. This CDR3 is 14 amino acids long. V dropped 6 bases and J dropped 1 base, with 12 bases sitting between them. CDR3 in DNA: TGTGCCAGCAGGGGTATGTGGGGCCAAGAGACCCAGTACTTC. Translated, it gives CASRGMWGQETQYF.

The J gene is TRBJ1-1, the V gene TRBV27; D is possibly TRBD1 (6 bases). The CDR3 is 16 residues long. Trimming cost V 0 bases and J 10 bases, with 21 bases left between them. Germline loops: CDR1 MNHEY, CDR2 SMNVEV (reference sequence). The chain's CDR3 is CASSLSGSGGASGAFF. CDR3 DNA sequence: TGTGCCAGCAGTTTATCCGGGAGTGGGGGGGCTAGTGGAGCTTTCTTT.

This sequence joins TRBV18 and TRBJ2-5; TRBD1 matches at 10 bases. The J call may be mistaken, given a closer DNA end match to TRBJ2-7. The CDR3 loop spans 14 amino acids. Germline V gene data show CDR1 as KGHSH and CDR2 as LQKENI. The CDR3 spells CASSPGTGAYEQYF. The CDR3 coding sequence is TGTGCCAGCTCACCAGGGACAGGGGCCTACGAGCAGTACTTC.

The gene calls are TRBV5-1 and TRBJ2-4; possible D gene TRBD2, 5 bases. Germline loops: CDR1 SGHRS, CDR2 YFSETQ. The CDR3 has 16 amino acids. V was shortened by 4 bases and J by 0 bases, with 14 bases between the two germline ends. The DNA for the CDR3 is TGCGCCAGCAGCCCCGGCCCCGAGGGAGCCAAAAACATTCAGTACTTC. It specifies CASSPGPEGAKNIQYF.

The chain couples TRBV7-8 to TRBJ1-1; D not resolved. The CDR3 is made up of 14 amino acids. V was cut by 5 bases and J by 5 bases, with 15 bases left in between. The V gene's germline CDR1 is SGHVS and CDR2 FQNEAQ. The CDR3 bases are TGTGCCAGCAGCCTCGAGGGTATTAGGACTGAAGCTTTCTTT. Protein sequence: CASSLEGIRTEAFF.

This clone was recorded only once. The sample has other DNA sequences that encode this CDR3 too. This rearrangement joins TRBV5-6 to TRBJ1-1; unclear D gene. V was pared by 2 bases and J by 5 bases, with 10 bases between. The CDR3 runs to 13 residues. Germline CDR1 reads SGHDT; CDR2 reads YYEEEE. This CDR3 is CASSFGVSTEAFF. CDR3 DNA sequence: TGTGCCAGCAGCTTCGGGGTGTCAACTGAAGCTTTCTTT.